Listed below are T cell receptor beta chains from one sample, sequenced in a study of blood T cells in healthy people across ages. TCRdb reanalysed the 5' RACE reads using MiXCR and keeps one entry per CDR3 protein. The table records over 700,000 distinct CDR3 sequences, about 53% of them present only once. Input material: blood. These receptors originate from a man aged 80 or over in good health. Each CDR3 is given with its conserved first and last residue. The order of the fields is D gene, J gene, clone size, V gene, CDR3 protein, CDR3 DNA. The D gene is left open where the match is weak. Rows give clone size only sometimes, using once, few, many, or a class for an expanded clone.

d_call: -
j_call: TRBJ2-5
clone_size: -
v_call: TRBV29-1
cdr3_aa: CSVERGVGETQYF
cdr3_nt: TGCAGCGTTGAAAGAGGGGTAGGAGAGACCCAGTACTTC

d_call: -
j_call: TRBJ1-1
clone_size: -
v_call: TRBV11-2
cdr3_aa: CASSLDGGGRTEAFF
cdr3_nt: TGTGCCAGCAGCTTAGATGGGGGCGGGCGAACTGAAGCTTTCTTT

d_call: -
j_call: TRBJ2-5
clone_size: once
v_call: TRBV7-9
cdr3_aa: CASSPSGAGTQYF
cdr3_nt: TGTGCCAGCAGCCCCTCCGGAGCCGGGACCCAGTACTTC

d_call: -
j_call: TRBJ2-7
clone_size: -
v_call: TRBV5-1
cdr3_aa: CASSLTDDYEQYF
cdr3_nt: TGCGCCAGCAGCTTAACCGACGACTACGAGCAGTACTTC

d_call: -
j_call: TRBJ2-5
clone_size: -
v_call: TRBV6-4
cdr3_aa: CASTPSGGNEQYF
cdr3_nt: TGTGCCAGCACCCCTAGTGGGGGCAATGAGCAGTACTTC

d_call: TRBD2
j_call: TRBJ2-1
clone_size: many
v_call: TRBV20-1
cdr3_aa: CSAPPGGSPHNEQFF
cdr3_nt: TGCAGTGCTCCTCCCGGCGGGAGCCCCCACAATGAGCAGTTCTTC

d_call: -
j_call: TRBJ1-1
clone_size: -
v_call: TRBV9
cdr3_aa: CASSVGAGLTEAFF
cdr3_nt: TGTGCCAGCAGCGTAGGTGCAGGGCTCACTGAAGCTTTCTTT

d_call: TRBD1
j_call: TRBJ2-3
clone_size: -
v_call: TRBV2
cdr3_aa: CASNRQGEDTQYF
cdr3_nt: TGTGCCAGCAACCGACAGGGGGAGGATACGCAGTATTTT

d_call: -
j_call: TRBJ1-5
clone_size: -
v_call: TRBV28
cdr3_aa: CASSFRGSQPQHF
cdr3_nt: TGTGCCAGCAGTTTCCGGGGGAGTCAGCCCCAGCATTTT

d_call: TRBD1
j_call: TRBJ1-2
clone_size: -
v_call: TRBV6-5
cdr3_aa: CASKDLGEGAAGYTF
cdr3_nt: TGTGCCAGCAAAGACCTGGGGGAGGGGGCTGCTGGCTACACCTTC

d_call: -
j_call: TRBJ2-7
clone_size: -
v_call: TRBV10-3
cdr3_aa: CAISESAGNYEQYF
cdr3_nt: TGTGCCATCAGTGAGTCTGCAGGAAACTACGAGCAGTACTTC

d_call: TRBD1
j_call: TRBJ2-4
clone_size: few
v_call: TRBV6-2/TRBV6-3
cdr3_aa: CASIMGQGRDIQYF
cdr3_nt: TGTGCCAGCATCATGGGACAGGGGAGGGACATTCAGTACTTC

d_call: -
j_call: TRBJ1-6
clone_size: few
v_call: TRBV4-1
cdr3_aa: CASSRGTSPLHF
cdr3_nt: TGCGCCAGCAGCCGGGGTACTTCACCCCTCCACTTT

d_call: TRBD2
j_call: TRBJ2-7
clone_size: -
v_call: TRBV3-1
cdr3_aa: CASSLGVAGGPYEQYF
cdr3_nt: TGTGCCAGCAGCCTCGGGGTAGCGGGAGGGCCCTACGAGCAGTACTTC

d_call: -
j_call: TRBJ2-1
clone_size: -
v_call: TRBV18
cdr3_aa: CASSPFADEQFF
cdr3_nt: TGTGCCAGCTCACCCTTCGCGGATGAGCAGTTCTTC

d_call: -
j_call: TRBJ1-2
clone_size: -
v_call: TRBV7-9
cdr3_aa: CASSLAAGSSNYGYTF
cdr3_nt: TGTGCCAGCAGCTTAGCGGCAGGTTCCTCTAACTATGGCTACACCTTC

d_call: TRBD2
j_call: TRBJ2-2
clone_size: -
v_call: TRBV24-1
cdr3_aa: CATSDPRTSGRSWNTGELFF
cdr3_nt: TGTGCCACCAGTGATCCAAGGACTAGCGGGAGGTCGTGGAACACCGGGGAGCTGTTTTTT

d_call: TRBD1
j_call: TRBJ2-5
clone_size: few
v_call: TRBV29-1
cdr3_aa: CSVENPQGQETQYF
cdr3_nt: TGCAGCGTTGAAAACCCACAGGGGCAAGAGACCCAGTACTTC